This T cell receptor beta chain was found in a study of control samples from healthy donors and cancer patients. V lost 5 bases and J lost 5, with 21 bases in between. Germline lookup yields CDR1 SGHVS and CDR2 FQNEAQ. This CDR3 is 16 amino acids long. Repertoires were generated with immunoSEQ multiplex PCR, while TCRdb's copy carries only in-frame clones and drops some. The table shows some 74,000 clones, with 70% to 90% occurring only once. The TCR was taken from a woman aged 45-65 years in good health. The sequenced sample was blood. V gene TRBV7-8 combines with J gene TRBJ2-5, with D possibly being TRBD1 or TRBD2 (5 bases each). The CDR3 DNA is TGTGCCAGCAGCCCCTCCGGGCGTGGGGGAACGGAGACCCAGTACTTC. Translating it yields CASSPSGRGGTETQYF. Full variable domain (outside the CDR3, taken from reference TRBV7-8 and TRBJ2-5): GAGVSQSPRYKVAKRGQDVALRCDPISGHVSLFWYQQALGQGPEFLTYFQNEAQLDKSGLPSDRFFAERPEGSVSTLKIQRTQQEDSAVYLCASSPSGRGGTETQYFGPGTRLLVL.